The clone carrying this T cell receptor beta chain was seen a handful of times. Its antigen is not known. Cultured CD4+ T cells had their DNA profiled by the Oncomine TCR Beta short-read assay. MiXCR, run by TCRdb on the PCR reads, gives a single entry per CDR3 protein. Of several thousand distinct CDR3 sequences in the sample, roughly a third were seen once. This specimen comes from a study of vaccination and CD4 T cells after COVID-19. V was pared by 4 bases and J by 8 bases, with 9 bases of the junction left unmatched. The CDR3 consists of 14 residues. The germline gives CDR1 LGHNA, CDR2 YNFKEQ. Treatment defined: approximately nine-day PBMC culture with coronavirus spike peptide pools or control peptides (ViraFEST assay). Collection of the unexposed donor's CD4+ T cells took place before the COVID-19 pandemic (2011-2018).

The specimen sequenced was CD4+ T cells from blood, cultured in vitro. The chain carries TRBV4-2 and TRBJ1-2; TRBD1 agrees at 8 bases. This receptor was obtained from a human donor in good health. The chain's CDR3 is CASSLTGASAGYTF. The DNA of the CDR3 is TGTGCCAGCAGCCTGACAGGGGCCTCTGCAGGCTACACCTTC.